Sequencing of this T cell receptor beta chain was carried out in a study of T cell changes during pregnancy in multiple sclerosis. The length of the CDR3 is 13 residues. V was pared by 1 base and J by 3 bases, with 0 bases of the junction left unmatched. The germline V gene has CDR1 MGHRA and CDR2 YSYEKL. Sequencing was performed with immunoSEQ multiplex PCR; in TCRdb, only in-frame clones are kept and a portion is missing. There are around 50,000 clones in the sample; 93% occur only once, and approximately 3.5% lies in the top ten. The sample here was CD8+ T cells from peripheral blood mononuclear cells, taken in the second trimester of pregnancy. The chain is built from TRBV4-1 and TRBJ2-7, with 7 bases lining up with TRBD2. This clonotype was sampled from a female donor with multiple sclerosis, enrolled in a pregnancy study. CDR3 amino acids: CASSQGGSYEQYF. The CDR3 coding sequence is TGCGCCAGCAGCCAAGGCGGGAGCTACGAGCAGTACTTC.